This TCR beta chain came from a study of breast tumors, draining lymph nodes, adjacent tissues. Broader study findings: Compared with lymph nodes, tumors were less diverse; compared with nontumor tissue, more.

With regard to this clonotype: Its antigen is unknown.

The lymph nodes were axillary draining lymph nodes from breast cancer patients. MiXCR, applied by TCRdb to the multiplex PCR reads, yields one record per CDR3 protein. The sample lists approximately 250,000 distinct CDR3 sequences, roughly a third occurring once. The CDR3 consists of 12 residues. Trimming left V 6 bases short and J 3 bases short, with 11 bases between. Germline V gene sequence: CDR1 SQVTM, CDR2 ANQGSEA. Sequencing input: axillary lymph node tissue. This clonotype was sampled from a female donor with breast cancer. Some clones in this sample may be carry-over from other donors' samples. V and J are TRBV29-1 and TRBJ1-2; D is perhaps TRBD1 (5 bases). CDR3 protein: CSVSDRHYGYTF. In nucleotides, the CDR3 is TGCAGCGTAAGTGACAGACACTATGGCTACACCTTC.